The following is a T cell receptor (beta chain) sequence with its context. Its antigen is undetermined. Per germline, CDR1 WNHNN and CDR2 SYGVQD (reference sequence). J was trimmed by 10 bases and V by 3 bases; bases with no gene match: 5. The length of the CDR3 is 13 residues. The data were produced by immunoSEQ multiplex PCR, yet TCRdb's version contains in-frame clones alone and is incomplete. The sample lists over 20,000 clones, about 97% occurring once. Cells defined as naive were viable CD3+CD4+ or CD3+CD8+ and CCR7+CD45RA+CD45RO-CD95-CD27+CD28+. These data come from a study of T cells after posttransplantation cyclophosphamide. Findings of the study overall: Recipient CMV seropositivity and CMV reactivation strongly tracked TRB clonality.

This sequence was found in a man aged 50-60 years in good health, CMV-negative, and a related stem cell transplant donor. The sequenced material came from naive CD4+ T cells sorted from PBMCs. The chain uses TRBV10-1 and TRBJ2-1; TRBD2 matches at 8 bases. CDR3 protein: CASSEERESEQFF. CDR3 bases: TGCGCCAGCAGTGAAGAGCGGGAGTCGGAGCAGTTCTTC.